The T cell receptor beta chain described here comes from a study of shared clonotypes between healthy human individuals. The V end was cut by 2 bases, the J end by 7 bases, with 16 bases between. CDR1 SGDLS and CDR2 YYNGEE come from the germline V gene. This CDR3 has 14 amino acids. TCRdb keeps only in-frame clones here, not all; method: immunoSEQ multiplex PCR. The sample comprises 2 million to 2.5 million clones, around 92% of which are singletons, and about 0.36% rests with the top ten. The sample taken for sequencing was naive CD4+ T cells from PBMCs. Sample subset: CD45RA+ positively selected. The TCR sequence derives from a man younger than 30 in good health. Some clones in this sample may be carry-over from other donors' samples. The rearrangement joins TRBV9 to TRBJ2-7; no clear D gene. This chain's CDR3 is CASSVESKTVEQYF. DNA for the CDR3: TGTGCCAGCAGCGTGGAAAGCAAAACAGTGGAGCAGTACTTC.